The 30 T cell receptor beta chains in this list originate from one sample, sequenced in a study of blood T cell repertoires in COVID-19. Sequencing used immunoSEQ multiplex PCR; TCRdb keeps in-frame clones, though not all of them. The data contain fewer than 350,000 clones, roughly 89% of them seen just once; the ten biggest clones take up 3% to 4.5%. The source material was peripheral blood. The receptor source for this set is a woman aged 55-70 years with COVID-19, enrolled during active disease.

This clone was detected once. The V call is TRBV6-5, the J call TRBJ1-1; 9 positions match TRBD1. This CDR3 contains 15 residues. V was pared by 6 bases and J by 9 bases, with 14 bases of the junction left unmatched. Germline assignment: CDR1 MNHEY and CDR2 SVGAGI. This CDR3 reads CASRPPTGGGGKAFF. The DNA of the CDR3 is TGTGCCAGCAGGCCCCCCACAGGGGGCGGCGGAAAAGCTTTCTTT.

This clone was observed a single time. This chain uses TRBV5-5 with TRBJ1-5; D is uncertain. CDR1 SGHKS and CDR2 YYEKEE come from the germline V gene (reference sequence). The ends were cut back, 0 bases at V and 11 bases at J, with 12 bases in the middle. This CDR3 contains 13 residues. CDR3 residues: CASSLEAGFAQHF. The DNA for the CDR3 is TGTGCCAGCAGCTTGGAGGCAGGTTTCGCCCAGCATTTT.

The chain is built from TRBV7-2 and TRBJ2-3; 10 bases fit TRBD1. Per the germline V gene, CDR1 is SGHTA and CDR2 is FQGNSA. The V segment lost 5 bases and the J segment 3 bases; nucleotides outside the gene matches: 5. This CDR3 spans 15 amino acids. Written as DNA, the CDR3 is TGTGCCAGCAGCCCCCAGGGACAGGGGACAGATACGCAGTATTTT. It yields the protein CASSPQGQGTDTQYF.

The chain combines TRBV6-2 or TRBV6-3 with TRBJ1-1, with D possibly TRBD1 on 6 matching bases. V was trimmed by 0 bases and J by 7 bases, leaving 15 bases between them. This CDR3 is built from 15 residues. Germline V gene sequence: CDR1 MNHEY, CDR2 SVGEGT. CDR3 amino acids: CASSYSGTLRGEAFF. The CDR3 nucleotides read TGTGCCAGCAGTTACTCCGGGACACTACGGGGTGAAGCTTTCTTT.

This clone was seen a handful of times. The gene calls are TRBV2 and TRBJ2-1, with TRBD1 matching 9 bases. Germline CDR1 and CDR2: SNHLY and FYNNEI. V was pared by 4 bases and J by 16 bases, with 11 bases of the junction left unmatched. CDR3 size: 13 residues. CDR3 nucleotides: TGTGCCAGCAGTGGTGGGGAGACAGGGGGTATTTTCTTC. As protein: CASSGGETGGIFF.

The CDR3 loop is CASGLAKTSGFIEQYF. The DNA of the CDR3 is TGTGCTAGTGGTTTGGCCAAGACTAGCGGGTTTATCGAGCAGTACTTC. The chain employs TRBV12-5 and TRBJ2-7, with 10 bases fitting TRBD2. CDR1 LGHNT and CDR2 FRNRAP come from the germline V gene. The V gene end was trimmed by 1 base and the J gene end by 6 bases; junction bases not matched to a gene: 9. This CDR3 comprises 16 residues. The variable domain in full, completed from reference TRBV12-5 and TRBJ2-7, reads DARVTQTPRHKVTEMGQEVTMRCQPILGHNTVFWYRQTMMQGLELLAYFRNRAPLDDSGMPKDRFSAEMPDATLATLKIQPSEPRDSAVYFCASGLAKTSGFIEQYFGPGTRLTVT.

The chain couples TRBV4-1 to TRBJ1-4; 7 bases line up with TRBD1. Trimming removed 4 bases from V and 10 bases from J; junction bases left unmatched: 12. This CDR3 has 15 amino acids. CDR1 is MGHRA and CDR2 is YSYEKL in the germline V gene. The CDR3 spells CASSLQGQGVGKLFF. CDR3 sequence (DNA): TGCGCCAGCAGCCTACAGGGGCAGGGAGTCGGAAAACTGTTTTTT.

V usage is TRBV19 and J usage is TRBJ1-5; 8 positions match TRBD1. With V trimmed by 5 bases and J by 6 bases, 9 bases remained unmatched. The CDR3 is 15 residues long. In germline, CDR1 is LNHDA, CDR2 SQIVND (reference sequence). The CDR3: CASSGRDRRFQPQHF. In DNA, the CDR3 is TGTGCCAGTAGTGGCCGGGACAGGAGGTTTCAGCCCCAGCATTTT.

The chain has TRBV25-1 and TRBJ1-5; D is perhaps TRBD1 (5 bases). There are 15 residues in the CDR3. Trimming took 4 bases from V and 2 from J, leaving 12 bases between them. CDR1 is MGHDK, CDR2 SYGVNS, per germline. CDR3 region: CASSGAGKGNQPQHF. The DNA of the CDR3 is TGTGCCAGCAGTGGGGCAGGGAAGGGCAATCAGCCCCAGCATTTT.

This chain joins TRBV7-8 and TRBJ2-7; D unresolved. The CDR3 runs 15 residues. Germline V CDR1 and CDR2: SGHVS, FQNEAQ. Trimming left V 1 base short and J 4 bases short, with 14 bases between. The CDR3 bases are TGTGCCAGCAGCTTAGGTGGGCAGGTCGGTTACGAGCAGTACTTC. This encodes CASSLGGQVGYEQYF.

As regards this clone: Other DNA variants within this sample encode the same CDR3. The chain recombines TRBV5-1 with TRBJ2-1; D unclear. Germline V gene data show CDR1 as SGHRS and CDR2 as YFSETQ. V was cut by 0 bases and J by 0 bases, with 4 bases left in between. This CDR3 spans 14 amino acids. For the CDR3, the DNA is TGCGCCAGCAGCTTGGCCTCCTCCTACAATGAGCAGTTCTTC. Its protein is CASSLASSYNEQFF.

The rearrangement uses TRBV5-5 and TRBJ1-5, with 7 bases lining up with TRBD1. With 3 bases clipped from V and 3 bases from J, the junction kept 6 bases outside the gene matches. There are 15 residues in the CDR3. Germline CDR1 reads SGHKS; CDR2 reads YYEKEE (reference sequence). The CDR3 reads CASSWGQHLNQPQHF. The DNA of the CDR3 is TGTGCCAGCAGCTGGGGACAGCATCTCAATCAGCCCCAGCATTTT.

Concerning this clone itself: This may be a read error: a much more frequent sequence differs by one nucleotide. V gene TRBV5-5 combines with J gene TRBJ1-1, with D possibly TRBD1 on 5 matching bases. The germline gives CDR1 SGHKS, CDR2 YYEKEE (reference sequence). The CDR3 totals 13 residues. V was cut by 2 bases and J by 1 base, with 6 bases left in between. The CDR3 sequence is CASSFGANTEAFF. The CDR3, as DNA: TGTGCCAGCAGCTTTGGGGCGAACACTGAAGCTTTCTTT.

Regarding this clone: This same CDR3 is encoded by further DNA sequences in the sample. The J gene is TRBJ2-2, the V gene TRBV6-5; 7 positions agree with TRBD1. Germline V CDR1 and CDR2: MNHEY, SVGAGI. This CDR3 spans 16 amino acids. Germline trimming cut 4 bases from V and 1 base from J; bases unmatched to any gene: 6. CDR3 bases: TGTGCCAGCAGTTTCCGGACAGGCCAGAACACCGGGGAGCTGTTTTTT. This codes for CASSFRTGQNTGELFF.

The rearrangement uses TRBV28 and TRBJ1-1; 9 bases fit TRBD1. Germline V gene data show CDR1 as MDHEN and CDR2 as SYDVKM. Trimming removed 11 bases from V and 0 bases from J; junction bases left unmatched: 13. The CDR3 has 16 amino acids. This CDR3 is CASKTGGGGMNTEAFF. Written as DNA, the CDR3 is TGTGCCTCAAAAACAGGGGGCGGAGGCATGAACACTGAAGCTTTCTTT.

This chain links TRBV9 with TRBJ2-2; tentatively, D is TRBD2 (5 bases). V was trimmed by 0 bases and J by 6 bases, leaving 9 bases between them. In germline, CDR1 is SGDLS, CDR2 YYNGEE. CDR3 size: 14 residues. The DNA for the CDR3 is TGTGCCAGCAGCGTAGCGGGAATGGCCGGGGAGCTGTTTTTT. It codes for CASSVAGMAGELFF.

The rearrangement joins TRBV27 to TRBJ2-6; D is uncertain. The CDR3 has 15 amino acids. Germline CDR1 is MNHEY and CDR2 is SMNVEV (reference sequence). Between the trimmed V and J ends, which lost 3 bases and 4 bases, there was a span of 10 bases. The CDR3 loop is CASSFAGSGANVLTF. In nucleotides, the CDR3 is TGTGCCAGCAGTTTCGCCGGGTCCGGGGCCAACGTCCTGACTTTC.

This chain joins TRBV18 and TRBJ1-5, with no clear D. The CDR3 extends over 15 amino acids. Looked up from germline, CDR1 is KGHSH and CDR2 is LQKENI. V gave up 3 bases and J gave up 3 bases, with 12 bases separating them. The CDR3 DNA is TGTGCCAGCTCACCTTTCGCAGGCAACAATCAGCCCCAGCATTTT. Its translation is CASSPFAGNNQPQHF.

The V gene is TRBV15, the J gene TRBJ2-7; perhaps TRBD1 as D (6 bases). Germline CDR1 LNHNV, CDR2 YYDKDF (reference sequence). Deletions cut 0 bases from V and 1 base from J, with 16 bases between. The CDR3 consists of 17 residues. The CDR3 DNA reads as TGTGCCACCAGCAGAGATCATCCCGGGACACCATCCTACGAGCAGTACTTC. Its translation: CATSRDHPGTPSYEQYF.

This chain uses TRBV18 with TRBJ1-1; D gene uncertain. Germline CDR1 reads KGHSH; CDR2 reads LQKENI. This CDR3 is 13 amino acids long. The V gene lost 7 bases and the J gene lost 1 base, with 10 bases spanning the gap. The CDR3 loop is CASLEGGNTEAFF. The CDR3 DNA is TGTGCCAGCTTAGAAGGAGGGAACACTGAAGCTTTCTTT.

This clone was seen just once. The DNA of the CDR3 is TGTGCCAGCAGCAAAGCGCTCGAGGAGGGCCCAAATCTCTTTGACACCATATATTTT. Residues: CASSKALEEGPNLFDTIYF. The V gene is TRBV21-1, the J gene TRBJ1-3. TRBV21-1 has pseudogene status. The CDR3 spans 19 residues.

The chain couples TRBV5-1 to TRBJ1-4; a weak D match, TRBD1 (5 bases). CDR3 length: 15 residues. Germline-derived CDR1 and CDR2 are SGHRS and YFSETQ. V lost 4 bases and J 6 bases, leaving 16 bases between the germline ends. The CDR3 spells CASSRRGTEDEKLFF. The CDR3 DNA sequence: TGCGCCAGCAGCCGGAGAGGGACTGAGGATGAAAAACTGTTTTTT.

The CDR3 DNA follows: TGCGCCAGCAGGTCCAACAGGGGAGAATCTGGCGAGCAGTACTTC. Translation gives CASRSNRGESGEQYF. The rearrangement joins TRBV5-1 to TRBJ2-7; 7 bases are a match to TRBD1. Germline trimming cut 5 bases from V and 6 bases from J; bases unmatched to any gene: 14. Germline-derived CDR1 and CDR2 are SGHRS and YFSETQ. This CDR3 spans 15 amino acids. Filled out from reference TRBV5-1 and TRBJ2-7, the complete variable domain reads KAGVTQTPRYLIKTRGQQVTLSCSPISGHRSVSWYQQTPGQGLQFLFEYFSETQRNKGNFPGRFSGRQFSNSRSEMNVSTLELGDSALYLCASRSNRGESGEQYFGPGTRLTVT.

The chain employs TRBV11-2 and TRBJ1-5; the match to TRBD1 covers 9 bases. Looked up from germline, CDR1 is SGHAT and CDR2 is FQNNGV. V gave up 5 bases and J gave up 3 bases; unmatched junction bases: 5. The CDR3 runs 15 residues. CDR3 sequence (DNA): TGTGCCAGCAGCCTGGGGACAGGGATCAATCAGCCCCAGCATTTT. Translated, it gives CASSLGTGINQPQHF.

The gene calls are TRBV19 and TRBJ2-2; D perhaps matches TRBD2 (7 bases). V lost 7 bases and J lost 6, with 18 bases in between. CDR3 length equals 15 residues. Per germline, CDR1 LNHDA and CDR2 SQIVND (reference sequence). CDR3 sequence (DNA): TGTGCCAGTACCCCCCCTGGGGGGGCATCCGGGGAGCTGTTTTTT. As protein: CASTPPGGASGELFF.

The rearrangement uses TRBV6-5 and TRBJ1-2, with D possibly matching TRBD1 (5 bases). This CDR3 has 12 amino acids. The germline V gene encodes CDR1 MNHEY and CDR2 SVGAGI. V was clipped by 6 bases and J by 6 bases, with 11 bases between them. The CDR3 region is CASRGLGDGYTF. In nucleotides, the CDR3 is TGTGCCAGCAGGGGTCTAGGGGATGGCTACACCTTC.

CDR3 sequence reads: CASSQSTGSYGYTF. CDR3 in DNA: TGCGCCAGCAGTCAATCGACAGGCTCCTATGGCTACACCTTC. This sequence joins TRBV23-1 and TRBJ1-2; tentatively, D is TRBD1 (6 bases). TRBV23-1 is given ORF status, its function remaining uncertain. Deletions cut 0 bases from V and 4 bases from J, with 9 bases between. The length of the CDR3 is 14 residues.

Only one count was recorded for this clone. The rearrangement joins TRBV5-6 to TRBJ1-6; TRBD1 might be the D (5 bases). Deletions cut 7 bases from V and 8 bases from J, with 16 bases between. The germline CDR1 and CDR2 sequences are SGHDT and YYEEEE. The CDR3 has 14 residues. The chain's CDR3 is CASFGGTGDSPLHF. The CDR3 bases are TGTGCCAGCTTCGGGGGGACGGGAGATTCACCCCTCCACTTT.

The rearrangement joins TRBV5-6 to TRBJ2-7; D call uncertain. V lost 6 bases and J 4 bases, leaving 8 bases between the germline ends. The CDR3 covers 11 residues. Germline V gene data show CDR1 as SGHDT and CDR2 as YYEEEE. The CDR3 here is CASTDGYEQYF. CDR3 DNA: TGTGCCAGCACCGACGGGTACGAGCAGTACTTC.

This chain links TRBV7-9 with TRBJ1-5; 9 positions agree with TRBD1. Trimming cost V 3 bases and J 7 bases; bases outside gene matches: 4. The CDR3 is 14 residues long. Germline CDR1 and CDR2: SEHNR and FQNEAQ (reference sequence). CDR3: CASSFGTGIQPQHF. CDR3 DNA sequence: TGTGCCAGCAGCTTCGGGACAGGGATCCAGCCCCAGCATTTT.